What follows are 25 T cell receptor beta chains derived from one specimen sequenced in a study. Measured with immunoSEQ multiplex PCR; TCRdb has only the in-frame clones, and not every one. The sample includes 68,000 or so clones, around 95% of them seen just once. What was sequenced was PBMCs. These receptors all stem from a man in his forties with rheumatoid arthritis.

The chain has TRBV19 and TRBJ1-1, with D possibly being TRBD1 (6 bases). The ends were cut back, 10 bases at V and 1 base at J, with 16 bases in the middle. The CDR3 has 14 residues. From germline, CDR1 is LNHDA and CDR2 SQIVND (reference sequence). The CDR3 DNA reads TGTGCCACCAAAAACCAACAGGGGAACACTGAAGCTTTCTTT. Translation gives CATKNQQGNTEAFF.

The chain employs TRBV6-6 and TRBJ2-1; D is undetermined. V was cut by 8 bases and J by 0 bases, with 11 bases left in between. The CDR3 spans 14 residues. In germline, CDR1 is MNHNY, CDR2 SVGAGI (reference sequence). The CDR3 region has the DNA TGTGCCAGCGTCGACGAATTCTCCTACAATGAGCAGTTCTTC. Amino acid sequence: CASVDEFSYNEQFF.

The J gene is TRBJ1-5, the V gene TRBV25-1, with 9 positions matching TRBD1. J lost 4 bases, V lost 5 bases, and 12 bases had no gene match. This CDR3 region has 17 residues. The germline V gene encodes CDR1 MGHDK and CDR2 SYGVNS. The CDR3 loop is CASSYYRWDRENQPQHF. In DNA, the CDR3 is TGTGCCAGCAGTTATTACCGGTGGGACAGGGAGAATCAGCCCCAGCATTTT.

This sequence joins TRBV5-1 and TRBJ2-2, with TRBD1 identical over 8 bases. Trimming cost V 3 bases and J 1 base; bases outside gene matches: 14. CDR3 size: 19 residues. CDR1 and CDR2 from the germline V gene are SGHRS and YFSETQ. CDR3 amino acids: CASSSGPRDRLLNTGELFF. The CDR3 region has the DNA TGCGCCAGCAGCTCGGGTCCTCGGGACAGGCTTTTGAACACCGGGGAGCTGTTTTTT.

This chain uses TRBV4-3 with TRBJ2-1; TRBD2 is a possible D gene (6 bases). The germline V and J ends were trimmed by 0 bases and 2 bases, with 11 bases remaining between them. This CDR3 comprises 16 residues. Per the germline V gene, CDR1 is LGHNA and CDR2 is YSLEER. The CDR3, as DNA: TGCGCCAGCAGCCAAGAACAGCGACTAGCCTACAATGAGCAGTTCTTC. It encodes CASSQEQRLAYNEQFF.

The chain carries TRBV7-8 and TRBJ2-5; no clear D. The CDR3 loop spans 11 amino acids. From germline, CDR1 is SGHVS and CDR2 FQNEAQ. V shed 5 bases and J shed 5 bases, with 6 bases lying between them. DNA for the CDR3: TGTGCCAGCAGCGAGAGGGAGACCCAGTACTTC. The encoded protein is CASSERETQYF. The full variable domain, completed using reference TRBV7-8 and TRBJ2-5, is GAGVSQSPRYKVAKRGQDVALRCDPISGHVSLFWYQQALGQGPEFLTYFQNEAQLDKSGLPSDRFFAERPEGSVSTLKIQRTQQEDSAVYLCASSERETQYFGPGTRLLVL.

The J gene is TRBJ1-1, the V gene TRBV28; unclear D gene. This CDR3 is built from 14 residues. Between the trimmed V and J ends, which lost 5 bases and 1 base, there was a span of 11 bases. CDR1 and CDR2 from the germline V gene are MDHEN and SYDVKM. This chain's CDR3 is CASSLLSPNTEAFF. As DNA, the CDR3 is TGTGCCAGCAGTCTCTTATCCCCGAACACTGAAGCTTTCTTT.

The J gene is TRBJ1-5, the V gene TRBV16; TRBD1 agrees at 7 bases. The V gene's germline CDR1 is KGHSY and CDR2 FQNENV. V gave up 4 bases and J gave up 5 bases; unmatched junction bases: 14. The CDR3 has 17 amino acids. The CDR3 loop is CASSRNPPGTVHQPQHF. As DNA, the CDR3 is TGTGCCAGCAGCCGAAATCCTCCCGGGACAGTTCATCAGCCCCAGCATTTT.

V gene TRBV6-5 combines with J gene TRBJ2-7; D could derive from TRBD1 or TRBD2 (5 bases each). Trimming stripped 5 bases from V and 8 bases from J, with 19 bases between. The germline V gene has CDR1 MNHEY and CDR2 SVGAGI. This CDR3 has 14 residues. CDR3 coding DNA: TGTGCCAGCAGTCCCACGGGGCCCTACGGCCAGCAGTACTTC. Its protein is CASSPTGPYGQQYF.

This clone was recorded only once. V is TRBV7-2 and J is TRBJ2-7; D gene unclear. CDR3 length: 15 residues. The germline gives CDR1 SGHTA, CDR2 FQGNSA. Trimming pared 2 bases from V and 2 bases from J, leaving 13 bases between. CDR3 loop: CASSLTHGGPYEQYF. The CDR3 nucleotides read TGTGCCAGCAGCTTAACTCATGGCGGACCCTACGAGCAGTACTTC.

The rearrangement uses TRBV7-9 and TRBJ2-1; no clear D gene. V lost 5 bases and J lost 8, with 10 bases in between. The CDR3 covers 12 residues. In germline, CDR1 is SEHNR, CDR2 FQNEAQ (reference sequence). The CDR3: CASSVVVDEQFF. The CDR3 DNA is TGTGCCAGCAGCGTTGTTGTAGATGAGCAGTTCTTC. The variable domain in full, completed from reference TRBV7-9 and TRBJ2-1, reads DTGVSQNPRHKITKRGQNVTFRCDPISEHNRLYWYRQTLGQGPEFLTYFQNEAQLEKSRLLSDRFSAERPKGSFSTLEIQRTEQGDSAMYLCASSVVVDEQFFGPGTRLTVL.

This clone was observed once. Other DNA sequences within the sample encode an identical CDR3. This chain links TRBV3-1 (or the pseudogene TRBV3-2) with TRBJ1-5; D is unclear. The CDR3 runs to 13 residues. Trimming removed 4 bases at V and 2 bases at J, with 6 bases between. Germline assignment: CDR1 LGHDT and CDR2 YNNKEL (reference sequence). The CDR3 DNA is TGTGCCAGCAGCCCCCCGGGCAATCAGCCCCAGCATTTT. Encoded protein: CASSPPGNQPQHF.

Only one count was recorded for this clone. The chain carries TRBV4-1 and TRBJ2-1; D uncertain. Germline V gene lookup returns CDR1 MGHRA and CDR2 YSYEKL. The CDR3 runs 11 residues. The V end lost 4 bases, the J end lost 7 bases, and 5 bases lay between the germline ends. CDR3 amino acids: CASSLKNEQFF. The CDR3 DNA reads TGCGCCAGCAGCCTTAAAAATGAGCAGTTCTTC.

The V call is TRBV5-8, the J call TRBJ2-7; D gene unclear. CDR1 SGHTS and CDR2 YDEGEE come from the germline V gene. Trimming took 0 bases from V and 1 from J, leaving 8 bases between them. The CDR3 spans 14 residues. CDR3: CASSLARSSYEQYF. The CDR3 DNA follows: TGTGCCAGCAGCTTGGCCAGGTCTTCCTACGAGCAGTACTTC.

This clone was seen a single time. One junction end does not reproduce the germline sequence, and a read error may be involved. V usage is TRBV19 and J usage is TRBJ1-5, with 7 bases matching TRBD1. Germline V CDR1 and CDR2: LNHDA, SQIVND (reference sequence). The CDR3 is made up of 16 amino acids. The CDR3 sequence is CASRIGRGQGNQPQHF. The CDR3 DNA sequence: TGTGCCAGTAGGATAGGGAGGGGGCAGGGCAATCAGCCCCAGCATTTT.

CDR3 coding DNA: TGTGCCAGCAATCTTCGGGGGGGGCAAGGTCGCAATCAGCCCCAGCATTTT. It encodes CASNLRGGQGRNQPQHF. This rearrangement joins TRBV2 to TRBJ1-5; D is perhaps TRBD1 (6 bases). The CDR3 is 17 amino acids. Deletions cut 7 bases from V and 2 bases from J, with 21 bases between. Germline V gives CDR1 SNHLY, CDR2 FYNNEI.

The chain employs TRBV4-2 and TRBJ1-5, with 9 bases matching TRBD1. Germline values: CDR1 LGHNA, CDR2 YNFKEQ. This CDR3 contains 14 residues. Trimming at V came to 7 bases and at J to 5 bases, leaving 6 bases not matched to a gene. The CDR3, as DNA: TGTGCCAGCACATCCCGACAGGGGGATCAGCCCCAGCATTTT. Residues: CASTSRQGDQPQHF.

The CDR3 bases are TGTGCCAGCAGTTCTTGGGGGACGGCCAACTATGGCTACACCTTC. Amino acid sequence: CASSSWGTANYGYTF. The V call is TRBV27, the J call TRBJ1-2; a weak D match, TRBD1 (5 bases). Germline V gene sequence: CDR1 MNHEY, CDR2 SMNVEV (reference sequence). The CDR3 runs to 15 residues. Trimming removed 4 bases from V and 2 bases from J, with 14 bases in between.

The rearrangement joins TRBV5-1 to TRBJ2-2, with D unclear. Germline-derived CDR1 and CDR2 are SGHRS and YFSETQ. This CDR3 spans 15 amino acids. V was pared by 0 bases and J by 1 base, with 7 bases between. The CDR3 loop reads CASSLGGLNTGELFF. The DNA for the CDR3 is TGCGCCAGCAGCTTGGGGGGATTGAACACCGGGGAGCTGTTTTTT. Filled out from reference TRBV5-1 and TRBJ2-2, the complete variable domain reads KAGVTQTPRYLIKTRGQQVTLSCSPISGHRSVSWYQQTPGQGLQFLFEYFSETQRNKGNFPGRFSGRQFSNSRSEMNVSTLELGDSALYLCASSLGGLNTGELFFGEGSRLTVL.

The chain is built from TRBV6-5 and TRBJ1-4; a possible D gene is TRBD1 (6 bases). This CDR3 is 15 amino acids long. Germline V CDR1 and CDR2: MNHEY, SVGAGI. The germline V and J ends were trimmed by 0 bases and 7 bases, with 12 bases remaining between them. CDR3 DNA sequence: TGTGCCAGCAGTTACTCGCAGGGGCGCGGTGAAAAACTGTTTTTT. This gives the protein CASSYSQGRGEKLFF.

The chain employs TRBV6-1 and TRBJ2-5; possibly TRBD1 or TRBD2 for D (6 bases each). CDR1 and CDR2 (germline): MNHNS, SASEGT. Deletions cut 2 bases from V and 4 bases from J, with 17 bases between. The CDR3 runs to 16 residues. The CDR3 sequence is CASSEPRGVGRETQYF. The CDR3 DNA follows: TGTGCCAGCAGTGAACCTAGGGGGGTAGGAAGAGAGACCCAGTACTTC.

The V and J genes are TRBV27 and TRBJ2-1, with 9 nucleotides matching TRBD1. Germline lookup yields CDR1 MNHEY and CDR2 SMNVEV (reference sequence). The length of the CDR3 is 18 residues. The V and J ends lost 5 bases and 0 bases, in that order; junction bases with no gene match: 11. The CDR3: CASSRTPGTGSSYNEQFF. CDR3 in DNA: TGTGCCAGCAGTCGCACTCCCGGGACAGGGAGCTCCTACAATGAGCAGTTCTTC.

The CDR3 bases are TGCGCCAGCAGCTTGACTAGCGCCAAAGAGACCCAGTACTTC. Translation gives CASSLTSAKETQYF. J is TRBJ2-5 and V is TRBV5-1, with 7 positions matching TRBD2. The CDR3 is 14 amino acids. The germline CDR1 and CDR2 sequences are SGHRS and YFSETQ. V dropped 1 base and J dropped 3; count of bases not matched to a gene: 3.

The table lists this clone with a few counts. The CDR3 reads CATSRDLGLAGAFDNYGYTF. Here the CDR3 DNA reads TGTGCCACCAGCAGAGATCTCGGTTTGGCAGGTGCCTTCGATAACTATGGCTACACCTTC. The chain joins TRBV15 to TRBJ1-2; D not resolved. Germline V gene sequence: CDR1 LNHNV, CDR2 YYDKDF (reference sequence). The CDR3 has 20 residues. The V and J ends lost 0 bases and 1 base respectively, with 24 bases between them.

The chain uses TRBV7-9 and TRBJ1-1, with D tentatively TRBD1 (6 bases). V lost 0 bases to trimming and J lost 1 base, with 12 bases between them. Germline CDR1 SEHNR, CDR2 FQNEAQ (reference sequence). CDR3 length: 16 amino acids. The CDR3 DNA follows: TGTGCCAGCAGCTTAGCCGGATCGGGACAGAACACTGAAGCTTTCTTT. Translating gives CASSLAGSGQNTEAFF.